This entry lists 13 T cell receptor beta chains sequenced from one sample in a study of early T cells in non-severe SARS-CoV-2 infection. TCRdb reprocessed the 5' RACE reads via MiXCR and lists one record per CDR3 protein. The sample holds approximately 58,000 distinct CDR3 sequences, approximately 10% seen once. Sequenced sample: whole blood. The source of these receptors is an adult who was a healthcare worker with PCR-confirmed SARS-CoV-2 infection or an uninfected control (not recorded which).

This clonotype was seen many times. DNA for the CDR3: TGTGCCAGCAGCCAAGTGCCCGGGACAGGGGCTTTCTTT. The encoded protein is CASSQVPGTGAFF. The chain couples TRBV3-1 to TRBJ1-1; TRBD1 aligns across 9 bases. The junction had 5 bases not matched to a gene; V was cut back by 1 base and J by 11 bases. This CDR3 region has 13 residues. Germline CDR1 is LGHDT and CDR2 is YNNKEL (reference sequence).

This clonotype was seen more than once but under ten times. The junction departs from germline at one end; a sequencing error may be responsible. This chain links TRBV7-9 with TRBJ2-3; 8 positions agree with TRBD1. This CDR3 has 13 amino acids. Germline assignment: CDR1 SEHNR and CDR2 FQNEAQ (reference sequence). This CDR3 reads CVSEGTGRGTQYF. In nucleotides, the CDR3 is TGTGTCAGCGAGGGGACAGGCCGGGGTACGCAGTATTTT.

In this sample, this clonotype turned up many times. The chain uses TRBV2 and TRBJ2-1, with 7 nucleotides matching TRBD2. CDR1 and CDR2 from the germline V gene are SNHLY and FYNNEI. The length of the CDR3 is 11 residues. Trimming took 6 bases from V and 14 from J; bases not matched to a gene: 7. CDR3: CASRGTTPKFF. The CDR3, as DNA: TGTGCCAGCAGGGGGACTACCCCGAAGTTCTTC.

CDR3 protein: CASTLGLAGYEQYF. The CDR3 region has the DNA TGTGCCAGCACCCTTGGACTAGCGGGGTACGAGCAGTACTTC. The chain uses TRBV5-8 and TRBJ2-7, with 12 bases fitting TRBD2. The germline gives CDR1 SGHTS, CDR2 YDEGEE. V was pared by 6 bases and J by 4 bases, with 5 bases of the junction left unmatched. This CDR3 is 14 amino acids long.

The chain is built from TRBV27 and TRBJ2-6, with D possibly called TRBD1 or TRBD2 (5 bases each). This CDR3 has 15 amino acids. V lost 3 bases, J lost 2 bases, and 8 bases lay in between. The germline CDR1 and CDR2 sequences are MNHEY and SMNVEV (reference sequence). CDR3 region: CASSFGGTGANVLTF. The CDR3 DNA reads TGTGCCAGCAGTTTTGGGGGTACTGGGGCCAACGTCCTGACTTTC.

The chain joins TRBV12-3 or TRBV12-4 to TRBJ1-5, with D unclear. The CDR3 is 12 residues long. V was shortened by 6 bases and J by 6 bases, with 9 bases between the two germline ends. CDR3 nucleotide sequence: TGTGCCAGCAGCCGGCAGCGTCAGCCCCAGCATTTT. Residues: CASSRQRQPQHF.

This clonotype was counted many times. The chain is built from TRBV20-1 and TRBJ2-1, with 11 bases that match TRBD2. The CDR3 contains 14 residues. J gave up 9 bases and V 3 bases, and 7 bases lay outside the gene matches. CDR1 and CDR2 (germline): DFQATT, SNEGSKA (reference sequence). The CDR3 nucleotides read TGCAGTGCTAGGGTTAGCGGGGGGGCTAGTGAGCAGTTCTTC. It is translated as CSARVSGGASEQFF.

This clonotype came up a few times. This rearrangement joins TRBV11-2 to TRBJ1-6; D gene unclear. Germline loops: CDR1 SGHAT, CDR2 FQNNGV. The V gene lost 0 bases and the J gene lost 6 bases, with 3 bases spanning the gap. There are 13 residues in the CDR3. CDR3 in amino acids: CASSLEGNSPLHF. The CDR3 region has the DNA TGTGCCAGCAGCTTAGAGGGTAATTCACCCCTCCACTTT.

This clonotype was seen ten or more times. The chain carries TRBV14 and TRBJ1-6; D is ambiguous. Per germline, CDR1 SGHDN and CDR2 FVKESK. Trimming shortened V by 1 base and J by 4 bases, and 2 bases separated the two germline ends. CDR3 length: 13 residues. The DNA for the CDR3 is TGTGCCAGCAGCCAAGTGTATAATTCACCCCTCCACTTT. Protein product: CASSQVYNSPLHF.

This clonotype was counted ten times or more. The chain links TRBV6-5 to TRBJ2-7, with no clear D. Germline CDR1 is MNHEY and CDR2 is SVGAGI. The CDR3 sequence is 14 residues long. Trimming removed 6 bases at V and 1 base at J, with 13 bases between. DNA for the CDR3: TGTGCCAGCAGCGCCGAGCCGCCTTCCTACGAGCAGTACTTC. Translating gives CASSAEPPSYEQYF.

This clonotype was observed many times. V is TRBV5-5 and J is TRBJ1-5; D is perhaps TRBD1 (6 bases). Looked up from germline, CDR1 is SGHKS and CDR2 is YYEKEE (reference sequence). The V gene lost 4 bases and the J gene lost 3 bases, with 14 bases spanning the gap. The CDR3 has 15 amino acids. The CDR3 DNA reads TGTGCCAGCAGCATAGGACAGATCGACAATCAGCCCCAGCATTTT. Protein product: CASSIGQIDNQPQHF.

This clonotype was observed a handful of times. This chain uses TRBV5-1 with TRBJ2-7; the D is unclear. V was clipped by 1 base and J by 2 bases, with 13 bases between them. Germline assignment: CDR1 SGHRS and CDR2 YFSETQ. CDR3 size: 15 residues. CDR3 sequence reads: CASSLRAEPTYEQYF. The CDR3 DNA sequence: TGCGCCAGCAGCTTGAGGGCAGAACCTACCTACGAGCAGTACTTC.

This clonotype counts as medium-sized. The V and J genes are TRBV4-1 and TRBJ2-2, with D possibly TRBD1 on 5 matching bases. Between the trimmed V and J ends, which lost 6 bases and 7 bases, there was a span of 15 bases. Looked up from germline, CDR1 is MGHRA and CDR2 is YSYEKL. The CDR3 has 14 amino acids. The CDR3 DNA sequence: TGCGCCAGCAGTTATGGGGTGGACAACGGGGAGCTGTTTTTT. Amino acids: CASSYGVDNGELFF.